The clone carrying this T cell receptor beta chain has a single count. Its cognate antigen is unknown. The CDR3 runs 11 residues. The germline V and J ends were trimmed by 8 bases and 6 bases, with 11 bases remaining between them. Germline assignment: CDR1 SQVTM and CDR2 ANQGSEA. This sample stems from a study of T-cell memory formation after mild COVID-19. Background on the study: Most TCR clusters belonged to a single donor. Overall study findings and caveats: Clones contracting day 15 to 85 were balanced CD4/CD8; later expanders leaned CD4+.

Using constant-segment primers, 5'RACE produced TCR alpha and TCR beta cDNA libraries carrying sample barcodes and UMIs. One entry per CDR3 protein, called by TCRdb with MiXCR from the 5' RACE reads. Here the sample spans tens of thousands of distinct CDR3 sequences, approximately 15% being singletons. The chain combines TRBV29-1 with TRBJ2-1, with D maybe TRBD2 (6 bases). The sequence was collected from an adult woman who had mild COVID-19 (a few samples of this study predate the infection). Cell type and time point are not known. Sequencing used PBMCs or a T cell subset sorted from them (not recorded which). CDR3 bases: TGCAGCCTGGGGACTGTCAATGAGCAGTTCTTC. As protein: CSLGTVNEQFF.